This record concerns one TCR beta chain sequence. CDR1 is MNHNS and CDR2 is SASEGT in the germline V gene. V lost 4 bases and J lost 8, with 17 bases in between. The CDR3 loop spans 14 amino acids. This specimen belongs to a study of T cell changes during pregnancy in multiple sclerosis. Using immunoSEQ multiplex PCR, the repertoire was profiled, and TCRdb retains in-frame clones only, with some absent. The sample has roughly 36,000 clones; under 95% are singletons. The chain carries TRBV6-1 and TRBJ1-2; the D gene is possibly TRBD1 (6 bases). The origin of this receptor is a female donor in good health, enrolled as a control in a pregnancy study. The material was peripheral blood, obtained in the second trimester of pregnancy. DNA for the CDR3: TGTGCCAGCAGTGTCAACAGGGCCACGCAGGGCTACACCTTC. Residues: CASSVNRATQGYTF.